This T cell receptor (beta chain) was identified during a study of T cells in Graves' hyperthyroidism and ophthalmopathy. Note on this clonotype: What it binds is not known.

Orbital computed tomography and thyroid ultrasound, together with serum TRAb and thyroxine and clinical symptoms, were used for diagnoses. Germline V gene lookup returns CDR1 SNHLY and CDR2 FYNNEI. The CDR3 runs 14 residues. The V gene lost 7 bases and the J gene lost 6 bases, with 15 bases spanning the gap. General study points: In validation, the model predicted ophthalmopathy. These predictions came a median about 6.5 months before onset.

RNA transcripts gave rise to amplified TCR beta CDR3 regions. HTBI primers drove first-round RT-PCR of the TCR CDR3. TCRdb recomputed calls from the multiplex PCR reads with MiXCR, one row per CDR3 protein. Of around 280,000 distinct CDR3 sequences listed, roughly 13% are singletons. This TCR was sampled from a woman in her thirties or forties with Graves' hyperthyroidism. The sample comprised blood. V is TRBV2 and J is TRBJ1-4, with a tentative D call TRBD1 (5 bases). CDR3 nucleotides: TGTGCCAGCAAACCGGGCCGGGGGGATGAAAAACTGTTTTTT. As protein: CASKPGRGDEKLFF.